The subject of this entry is one T cell receptor beta chain. This sample is drawn from a study of chemoradiotherapy in HPV16-positive cancers. As for the study in general: Functional T-cell assays on two HPV16-positive patients' cells defined candidate HPV-specific clones and common TCR motifs.

V lost 3 bases, J lost 5 bases, and 11 bases lay in between. From germline, CDR1 is MDHEN and CDR2 SYDVKM. The CDR3 loop spans 13 amino acids. Sequencing was performed with immunoSEQ multiplex PCR; in TCRdb, only in-frame clones are kept and a portion is missing. The sample holds a few thousand clones, around 80% seen once. This sequence joins TRBV28 and TRBJ2-7; the D is unclear. Specimen collection occurred from a patient who underwent chemoradiotherapy. The sequence was obtained from a human donor with HPV-associated anogenital cancer. The CDR3 nucleotides are TGTGCCAGCAGTTTCGGAAGGGCTGACGAGCAGTACTTC. It is translated as CASSFGRADEQYF.